The clone carrying this T cell receptor beta chain was seen just once. Method: immunoSEQ multiplex PCR; TCRdb's copy keeps in-frame clones and lacks some. The data contain 130,000 or so clones, 65% to 85% of them singletons. This sample is part of a study of PD-L1 blockade in urothelial cancer. Germline V CDR1 and CDR2: LGHNA, YNFKEQ. V lost 0 bases and J lost 0, with 14 bases in between. This CDR3 comprises 18 residues. Time point in this sample: pretreatment peripheral blood. The rearrangement uses TRBV4-2 and TRBJ1-4, with TRBD1 as a possible D gene (5 bases). Material: PBMCs, obtained around atezolizumab (anti-PD-L1) treatment. The source is a man between 50 and 59 years old with urothelial cancer. CDR3: CASSQEKPGGATNEKLFF. The CDR3 DNA is TGTGCCAGCAGCCAAGAAAAACCTGGAGGGGCAACTAATGAAAAACTGTTTTTT.